This T cell receptor beta chain was sequenced for a study of read filtering for tumor transcriptome and immune sequencing. Every patient had bone marrow sampled while the disease was active. Of note for this clonotype: As the CDR3 is not closed by the conserved phenylalanine or tryptophan, this likely results from a read error.

This library used roughly 430 ng RNA and molecular barcoded adaptors spanning alpha/delta and beta/gamma chains. TCRdb redid the calling of the reads with MiXCR, one entry per CDR3 protein. The sample consists of under 150,000 distinct CDR3 sequences, over 10% of them appearing once. Germline V gives CDR1 MNHEY, CDR2 SVGAGI. The germline V and J ends were trimmed by 2 bases and 4 bases, with 12 bases remaining between them. The CDR3 loop spans 15 amino acids. V is TRBV6-5 and J is TRBJ1-3, with no clear D. This receptor was obtained from a donor at least 40 years old with multiple myeloma. Material: a population of CD138-negative cells sorted from bone marrow. The CDR3 sequence is CASSYGPSAGNTIYL. CDR3 coding DNA: TGTGCCAGCAGTTACGGACCTTCTGCCGGAAACACCATATATTTA.